This T cell receptor beta chain was observed in a study of spatial heterogeneity in lung cancer. As to time point: blood at routine non-recurrence follow-up after resection. Unsorted tumor, nontumor lung tissue or cryopreserved PBMC supplied the whole RNA. TCRdb re-called the 5' RACE reads through MiXCR, storing one row per CDR3 protein. Here the sample spans 45,000 to 65,000 distinct CDR3 sequences, 7.4% being singletons. This clonotype came up many times. This TCR came from a female donor with early-stage non-small cell lung cancer. The material sequenced was PBMCs, taken at follow-up.

In DNA form, the CDR3 reads TGCGCCACCAGATACCGGGGGGGCCCCGAAGAGACCCAGTACTTC. The encoded protein is CATRYRGGPEETQYF. The gene calls are TRBV5-1 and TRBJ2-5; TRBD2 aligns across 8 bases. The CDR3 loop spans 15 amino acids. CDR1 SGHRS and CDR2 YFSETQ come from the germline V gene. The trim removed 9 bases at V and 3 bases at J, leaving 13 bases unmatched.